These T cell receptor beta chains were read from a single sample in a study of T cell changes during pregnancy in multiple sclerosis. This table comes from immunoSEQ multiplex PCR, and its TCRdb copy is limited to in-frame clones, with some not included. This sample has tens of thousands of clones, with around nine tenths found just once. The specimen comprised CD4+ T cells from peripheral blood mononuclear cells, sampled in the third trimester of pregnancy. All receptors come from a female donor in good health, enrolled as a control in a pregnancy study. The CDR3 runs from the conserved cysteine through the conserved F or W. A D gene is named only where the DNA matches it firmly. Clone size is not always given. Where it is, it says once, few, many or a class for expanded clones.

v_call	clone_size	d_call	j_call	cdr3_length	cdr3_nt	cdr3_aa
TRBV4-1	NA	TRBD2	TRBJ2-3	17	TGCGCCAGCAGCCAGACAGGACTAGCGGGGAACACAGATACGCAGTATTTT	CASSQTGLAGNTDTQYF
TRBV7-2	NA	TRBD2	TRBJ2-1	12	TGTGCCAGCAGCTTAGCAGGACTAGGACGGTTCTTC	CASSLAGLGRFF
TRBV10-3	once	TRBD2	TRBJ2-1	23	TGTGCCATCAGTGAGTCCCTATCCAGACTAGCGGGAGGTGGAGGGGGGATCTACAATGAGCAGTTCTTC	CAISESLSRLAGGGGGIYNEQFF
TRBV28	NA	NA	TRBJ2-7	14	TGTGCCAGCAGTTTAGGCAGCGTCCTCTACGAGCAGTACTTC	CASSLGSVLYEQYF
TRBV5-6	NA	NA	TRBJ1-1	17	TGTGCCAGCAGCGTGACCCCGCTTAGGGGCATGAACACTGAAGCTTTCTTT	CASSVTPLRGMNTEAFF
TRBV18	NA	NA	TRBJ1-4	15	TGTGCCAGCTCACCACCTGGCGGGGGGGGTGAAAAACTGTTTTTT	CASSPPGGGGEKLFF
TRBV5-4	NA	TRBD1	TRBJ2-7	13	TGTGCCAGCACAGGACAGGGGGCGGTCGAGCAGTACTTC	CASTGQGAVEQYF
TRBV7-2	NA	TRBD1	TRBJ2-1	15	TGTGCCAGCAGCCTCCCCAGGGGGATTAACAATGAGCAGTTCTTC	CASSLPRGINNEQFF
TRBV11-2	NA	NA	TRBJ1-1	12	TGTGCCAGCAGCTTATGGGGGCAAGGAGCTTTCTTT	CASSLWGQGAFF
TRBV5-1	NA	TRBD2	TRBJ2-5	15	TGCGCCAGCAGCGCCGTGGCGGGGGATCAAGAGACCCAGTACTTC	CASSAVAGDQETQYF
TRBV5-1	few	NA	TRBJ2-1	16	TGCGCCAGCAGTCCCGCAGAGGTCCGCTCCTACAATGAGCAGTTCTTC	CASSPAEVRSYNEQFF
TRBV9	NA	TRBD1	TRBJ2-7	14	TGTGCCAGCAGCGTGACAGGGGTCACCTACGAGCAGTACTTC	CASSVTGVTYEQYF
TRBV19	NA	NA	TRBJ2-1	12	TGTGCCAGTAGGGGACAATACAATGAGCAGTTCTTC	CASRGQYNEQFF
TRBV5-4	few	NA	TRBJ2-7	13	TGTGCCAGCAGCTTTACAGGTTCCTACGAGCAGTACTTC	CASSFTGSYEQYF
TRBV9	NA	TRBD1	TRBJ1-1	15	TGTGCCAGCAGCGCAGGGGACAGAACGAACACTGAAGCTTTCTTT	CASSAGDRTNTEAFF
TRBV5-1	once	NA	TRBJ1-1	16	TGCGCCAGCAGCCCCGGGACAACCCCCATGAACACTGAAGCTTTCTTT	CASSPGTTPMNTEAFF
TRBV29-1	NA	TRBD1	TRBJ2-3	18	TGCAGCGTTCTCCTTAACCTTAGACAGGGGACCACCACAGATACGCAGTATTTT	CSVLLNLRQGTTTDTQYF
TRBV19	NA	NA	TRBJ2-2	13	TGTGCCAGTAGTAAACGACAGGCCGGGGAGCTGTTTTTT	CASSKRQAGELFF
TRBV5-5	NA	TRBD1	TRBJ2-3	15	TGTGCCAGCAGCTCCCGCAGCCAGGGGGCAGATACGCAGTATTTT	CASSSRSQGADTQYF
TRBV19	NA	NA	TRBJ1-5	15	TGTGCCAGTACCCCAATCCCAGGGTTCAATCAGCCCCAGCATTTT	CASTPIPGFNQPQHF
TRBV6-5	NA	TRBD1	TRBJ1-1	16	TGTGCCAGCAGTTATTACGCGACAGGGCGGGACACTGAAGCTTTCTTT	CASSYYATGRDTEAFF
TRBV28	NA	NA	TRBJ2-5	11	TGTGCCAGCAGTAGGGGGGAGACCCAGTACTTC	CASSRGETQYF
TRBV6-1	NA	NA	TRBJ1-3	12	TGTGCCAGCTGGAGCTCTGGAAACACCATATATTTT	CASWSSGNTIYF
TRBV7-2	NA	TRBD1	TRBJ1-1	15	TGTGCCAGCAGCCGAAGGACAGGGGAGAACACTGAAGCTTTCTTT	CASSRRTGENTEAFF
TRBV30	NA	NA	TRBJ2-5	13	TGTGCCTGGAGTGTACGGAGTGGAGAGACCCAGTACTTC	CAWSVRSGETQYF
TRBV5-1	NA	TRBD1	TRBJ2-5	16	TGCGCCAGCAGCTTGGGTTCTGGACAGGCCCAAGAGACCCAGTACTTC	CASSLGSGQAQETQYF